Described below is a single T cell receptor (beta chain) sequence and its context. These data come from a study of T cell changes during pregnancy in multiple sclerosis. In germline, CDR1 is SGHDT, CDR2 YYEEEE. V was pared by 4 bases and J by 4 bases, with 8 bases between. This CDR3 comprises 12 residues. The method was immunoSEQ multiplex PCR; TCRdb's version includes in-frame clones alone and lacks a portion of them. Seen here are around 99,000 clones, approximately 92% observed once, and the top ten hold 2.6%. This clonotype originated in a female donor with multiple sclerosis, enrolled in a pregnancy study. This chain connects TRBV5-6 to TRBJ1-2; D might be TRBD1 (6 bases). This sample comprised peripheral blood, obtained in the first trimester of pregnancy. CDR3 DNA: TGTGCCAGCAGCCAGGACAGCTATGGCTACACCTTC. As protein: CASSQDSYGYTF. The full variable domain, rest sourced from reference TRBV5-6 and TRBJ1-2, is DAGVTQSPTHLIKTRGQQVTLRCSPKSGHDTVSWYQQALGQGPQFIFQYYEEEERQRGNFPDRFSGHQFPNYSSELNVNALLLGDSALYLCASSQDSYGYTFGSGTRLTVV.